The subject of this entry is one T cell receptor (beta chain). Its antigen is undetermined. This sample stems from a study of blood T cells in healthy people across ages. At the level of the study: In model experiments, template switching was able to capture about one barcoded beta molecule for every two T cells that were present.

General study findings and limits: Both higher diversity and more naive CD4+ cells marked long-lived donors when set against aged donors. There was a strong correlation between TCR beta diversity and naive T cell percentage.

CDR1 SQVTM and CDR2 ANQGSEA come from the germline V gene. The CDR3 runs to 14 residues. The V end lost 3 bases, the J end lost 5 bases, and 16 bases lay between the germline ends. With a J-beta primer mix and a sample-barcoded 5' primer, a second PCR ran 7 to 11 cycles. CDR3-containing paired-end reads numbered at least 3 million in each sample. TCRdb independently ran MiXCR on the 5' RACE reads; one entry per CDR3 protein. The data contain 630,000 or so distinct CDR3 sequences, 32% of them singletons. This receptor was obtained from an elderly woman in good health. This chain connects TRBV29-1 to TRBJ1-1; D gene uncertain. The sample comprised blood. The CDR3 is CSVEGSGADTEAFF. CDR3 coding DNA: TGCAGCGTTGAGGGGTCGGGAGCCGATACTGAAGCTTTCTTT.